This TCR beta chain was sequenced for a study of blood T cell repertoires in COVID-19. This table comes from immunoSEQ multiplex PCR, and its TCRdb copy is limited to in-frame clones, with some not included. The sample yields a few hundred thousand clones, around 92% seen once. The CDR3 sequence is 15 residues long. The V and J ends lost 4 bases and 0 bases, in that order; junction bases with no gene match: 4. Germline V lookup: CDR1 WSHSY, CDR2 SAAADI. Adults between roughly 18 and 95 years of age took part from 20 to 25 US areas. Participants' own reports of clinical history determined their cohort assignment.

The sequence was obtained from a woman aged 55-75 years who had recovered from COVID-19. The chain links TRBV10-2 to TRBJ2-7; 9 nucleotides align to TRBD2. The sample taken for sequencing was PBMCs or T cells enriched from blood (not recorded which). The CDR3 loop reads CASSVSSGASYEQYF. The CDR3 DNA follows: TGCGCCAGCAGTGTTTCTAGCGGGGCCTCCTACGAGCAGTACTTC.